The TCR beta chain under discussion was sequenced for a study of tumor-infiltrating lymphocytes in primary liver carcinoma. Synthesis of TCR beta cDNA was carried out from 500 ng total RNA with a constant-region primer. Three nested multiplex PCR rounds, a slightly modified ARM-PCR, produced the libraries for TCR beta. TRBV1-TRBV30 forward primers and a C-beta reverse primer were used in the first two PCR rounds, which each ran for about 11 cycles. TCRdb called the multiplex PCR reads again in MiXCR, with one record for every CDR3 protein. The profile shows around 120,000 distinct CDR3 sequences, around 62% of them singletons. Germline-derived CDR1 and CDR2 are SGHAT and FQNNGV. This CDR3 has 17 amino acids. From unsorted bulk tissue weighing about 20-33 mg, DNA and RNA were co-extracted. This clonotype was detected only once. Its ends do not fully match the called genes, so a read error is possible.

This chain links TRBV11-2 with TRBJ2-7; 9 bases line up with TRBD2. The TCR comes from a woman in her fifties or sixties with primary liver carcinoma and hepatitis B virus infection. The sample comprised liver tumor tissue from sampling region 1. Subset reported: tumor region T1, superior pole. Written as DNA, the CDR3 is TGTGCCAGCAGCTTAACTAGCGGGTATAAAAACTCCTACGAGCGGTACTTC. This codes for CASSLTSGYKNSYERYF.